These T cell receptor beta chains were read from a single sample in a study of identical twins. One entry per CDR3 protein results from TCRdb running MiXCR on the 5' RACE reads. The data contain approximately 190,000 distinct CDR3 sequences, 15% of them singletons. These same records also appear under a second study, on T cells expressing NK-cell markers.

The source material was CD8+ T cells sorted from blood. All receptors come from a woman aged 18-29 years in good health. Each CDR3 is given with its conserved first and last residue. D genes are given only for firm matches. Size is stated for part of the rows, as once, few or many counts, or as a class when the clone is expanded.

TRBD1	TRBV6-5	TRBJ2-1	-	CASSYSQGDEQFF	TGTGCCAGCAGTTACTCCCAGGGGGATGAGCAGTTCTTC
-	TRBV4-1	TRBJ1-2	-	CASSLGTATYTF	TGCGCCAGCAGCCTAGGGACGGCCACATACACCTTC
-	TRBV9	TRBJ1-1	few	CASSVVQVTEAFF	TGTGCCAGCAGCGTAGTGCAGGTCACTGAAGCTTTCTTT
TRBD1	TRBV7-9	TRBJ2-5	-	CASSTDRDRARETQYF	TGTGCCAGCAGCACCGACCGGGACAGGGCACGAGAGACCCAGTACTTC
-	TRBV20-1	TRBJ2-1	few	CSARGSIRTKDYNEQFF	TGCAGTGCTAGAGGCAGCATTAGGACTAAGGACTACAATGAGCAGTTCTTC
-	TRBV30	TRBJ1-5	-	CAWSGTSNQPQHF	TGTGCCTGGAGTGGGACCTCCAATCAGCCCCAGCATTTT
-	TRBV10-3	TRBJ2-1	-	CAISDGGPSYNEQFF	TGTGCCATCAGTGATGGCGGGCCGTCCTACAATGAGCAGTTCTTC
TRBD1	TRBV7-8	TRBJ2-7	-	CASSTVRQGPSYEQYF	TGTGCCAGCAGCACCGTAAGACAGGGCCCCTCCTACGAGCAGTACTTC
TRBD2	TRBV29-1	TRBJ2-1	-	CSVESTSGYNEQFF	TGCAGCGTTGAAAGTACTAGCGGATACAATGAGCAGTTCTTC
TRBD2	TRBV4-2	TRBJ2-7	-	CASSQDNGGAWEQYF	TGTGCCAGCAGCCAAGACAACGGGGGGGCCTGGGAGCAGTACTTC
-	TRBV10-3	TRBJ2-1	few	CAISESERVEQFF	TGTGCCATCAGTGAGTCAGAGCGGGTGGAGCAGTTCTTC
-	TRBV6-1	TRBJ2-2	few	CASTYGTAGELFF	TGTGCCAGCACCTACGGGACTGCCGGGGAGCTGTTTTTT
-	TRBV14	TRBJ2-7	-	CASSAMNQVYEQYF	TGTGCCAGCAGCGCGATGAACCAGGTATACGAGCAGTACTTC
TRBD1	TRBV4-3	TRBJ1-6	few	CASRQGYSPLHF	TGCGCCAGCCGACAGGGATATTCACCCCTCCACTTT